This T cell receptor beta chain was captured by sequencing in a study of blood T cell repertoires in COVID-19. Whole-study context: Samples came from the United States, Italy and Spain, spanning acute and convalescent COVID-19. In each case, the material was cDNA or gDNA derived from T cells, B-cell-depleted T cells, or PBMCs.

In the authors' methods: Reference gene primer amplification yielded estimated nucleated cell counts. The repertoire was sequenced with immunoSEQ multiplex PCR; TCRdb's copy has only in-frame clones and lacks some. V, J and clone size reflect that table, while D and trimming were determined from the DNA. Of approximately 65,000 clones listed, 80% to 90% are singletons. The CDR3 has 16 residues. V was clipped by 5 bases and J by 0 bases, with 15 bases between them. CDR1 and CDR2 from the germline V gene are MNHEY and SMNVEV (reference sequence). What was sequenced was peripheral blood. The chain carries TRBV27 and TRBJ2-3; maybe TRBD2 (6 bases). The clonotype was recovered from a woman aged 45-59 years with active COVID-19. This CDR3 is CASSPFPGTSTDTQYF. The CDR3 DNA is TGTGCCAGCAGTCCTTTCCCCGGGACTAGCACAGATACGCAGTATTTT.